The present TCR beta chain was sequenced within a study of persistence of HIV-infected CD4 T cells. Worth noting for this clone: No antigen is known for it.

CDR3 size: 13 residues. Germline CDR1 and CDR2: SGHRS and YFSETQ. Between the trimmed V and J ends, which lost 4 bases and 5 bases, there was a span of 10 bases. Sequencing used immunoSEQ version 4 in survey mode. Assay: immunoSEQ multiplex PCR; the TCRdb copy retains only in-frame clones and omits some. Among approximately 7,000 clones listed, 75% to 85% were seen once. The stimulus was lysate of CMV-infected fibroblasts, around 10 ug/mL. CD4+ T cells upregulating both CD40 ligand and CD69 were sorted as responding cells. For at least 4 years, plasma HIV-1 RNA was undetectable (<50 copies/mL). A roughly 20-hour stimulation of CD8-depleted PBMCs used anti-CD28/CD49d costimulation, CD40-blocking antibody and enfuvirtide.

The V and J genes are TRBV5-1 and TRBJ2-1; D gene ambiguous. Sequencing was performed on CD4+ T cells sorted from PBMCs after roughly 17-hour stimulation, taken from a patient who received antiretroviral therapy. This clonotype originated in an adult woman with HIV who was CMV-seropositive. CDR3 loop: CASSPVGNNEQFF. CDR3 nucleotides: TGCGCCAGCAGCCCCGTGGGTAACAATGAGCAGTTCTTC.